This TCR beta chain was found in a study of vaccination and CD4 T cells after COVID-19. As to treatment: approximately nine-day PBMC culture with coronavirus spike peptide pools or control peptides (ViraFEST assay). Healthy people receiving the vaccine had no prior SARS-CoV-2 infection, a status indicated by nucleocapsid antibodies testing negative before and after vaccination. This clonotype has just a few counts. The target antigen is unknown. Study-level findings and limits: Detection of a median roughly 84% of reactive clones in convalescent patients was confined to the period after vaccination.

CD4+ T cells that had been cultured provided DNA sequenced with the Oncomine TCR Beta short-read assay. In TCRdb, the PCR reads were re-called with MiXCR into one record per CDR3 protein. The sample includes 20,000 or so distinct CDR3 sequences, 35% to 45% of them seen just once. The CDR3 spans 15 residues. With V trimmed by 2 bases and J by 6 bases, 3 bases remained unmatched. The V gene's germline CDR1 is KGHSH and CDR2 LQKENI. J is TRBJ2-2 and V is TRBV18, with 10 bases matching TRBD1. The source was CD4+ T cells from blood, cultured in vitro, collected before SARS-CoV-2 vaccination. This receptor was taken from a human donor who received a COVID-19 vaccine. CDR3 loop: CASSPDGQGAGELFF. CDR3 coding DNA: TGTGCCAGCTCACCAGACGGACAGGGGGCCGGGGAGCTGTTTTTT.